One sample yielded the 6 T cell receptor beta chains listed below, sequenced in a study of CD8+CD57+ T cells in acquired aplastic anemia. The authors sequenced patients whose flow cytometry had shown CD8+CD57+ cell expansion. CDR3 and TCR beta VDJ profiling relied on genomic DNA as the template. MiXCR was run by TCRdb on the reads, yielding one entry per CDR3 protein. In the table there are over 150,000 distinct CDR3 sequences, around 63% of which are singletons. Sequenced: sorted CD4+, CD8+, or CD8+CD57+ T cells (not recorded which) from PBMCs. The origin of the receptors is a human donor with aplastic anemia.

This clonotype was counted ten times or more. The chain joins TRBV5-1 to TRBJ1-1; TRBD1 might be the D (5 bases). The V gene lost 3 bases and the J gene lost 8 bases, with 11 bases spanning the gap. The CDR3 length is 12 residues. Per the germline V gene, CDR1 is SGHRS and CDR2 is YFSETQ. CDR3: CASSWDQGEAFF. In DNA, the CDR3 is TGCGCCAGCAGCTGGGACCAGGGAGAAGCTTTCTTT.

The chain combines TRBV20-1 with TRBJ2-7; tentatively, D is TRBD2 (6 bases). CDR3 length: 17 residues. The germline V and J ends were trimmed by 0 bases and 4 bases, with 22 bases remaining between them. The germline V gene has CDR1 DFQATT and CDR2 SNEGSKA (reference sequence). CDR3 DNA sequence: TGCAGTGCTAGAGAGTCCCTCGGCGGGGACGGCCTTTACGAGCAGTACTTC. It specifies CSARESLGGDGLYEQYF.

The chain couples TRBV9 to TRBJ1-4; 8 bases line up with TRBD1. V was clipped by 0 bases and J by 7 bases; unmatched bases: 5. Germline V gene data show CDR1 as SGDLS and CDR2 as YYNGEE. CDR3 length equals 15 residues. CDR3: CASSVVTGAGEKLFF. The CDR3, as DNA: TGTGCCAGCAGCGTAGTGACAGGGGCCGGTGAAAAACTGTTTTTT.

The chain carries TRBV19 and TRBJ1-1; D uncertain. Germline CDR1 and CDR2: LNHDA and SQIVND (reference sequence). Trimming left V 7 bases short and J 1 base short, with 13 bases between. The CDR3 is 14 amino acids. The CDR3 reads CASTQDTPNTEAFF. As DNA, the CDR3 is TGTGCCAGTACCCAAGACACGCCGAACACTGAAGCTTTCTTT.

The J gene is TRBJ2-7, the V gene TRBV7-2; D gene ambiguous. Trimming took off 5 bases at V and 2 bases at J, with 13 bases between the two ends. Germline assignment: CDR1 SGHTA and CDR2 FQGNSA. This CDR3 has 14 amino acids. CDR3 sequence: CASSPVPSTYEQYF. The CDR3 DNA is TGTGCCAGCAGCCCAGTTCCTAGTACCTACGAGCAGTACTTC.

This chain connects TRBV20-1 to TRBJ1-6, with D possibly being TRBD1 (5 bases). Germline assignment: CDR1 DFQATT and CDR2 SNEGSKA (reference sequence). Trimming pared 0 bases from V and 11 bases from J, leaving 23 bases between. This CDR3 is built from 17 residues. The CDR3 is CSAREGMGRSWGAPLHF. CDR3 sequence (DNA): TGCAGTGCTAGAGAGGGGATGGGCCGCTCGTGGGGGGCACCCCTCCACTTT.